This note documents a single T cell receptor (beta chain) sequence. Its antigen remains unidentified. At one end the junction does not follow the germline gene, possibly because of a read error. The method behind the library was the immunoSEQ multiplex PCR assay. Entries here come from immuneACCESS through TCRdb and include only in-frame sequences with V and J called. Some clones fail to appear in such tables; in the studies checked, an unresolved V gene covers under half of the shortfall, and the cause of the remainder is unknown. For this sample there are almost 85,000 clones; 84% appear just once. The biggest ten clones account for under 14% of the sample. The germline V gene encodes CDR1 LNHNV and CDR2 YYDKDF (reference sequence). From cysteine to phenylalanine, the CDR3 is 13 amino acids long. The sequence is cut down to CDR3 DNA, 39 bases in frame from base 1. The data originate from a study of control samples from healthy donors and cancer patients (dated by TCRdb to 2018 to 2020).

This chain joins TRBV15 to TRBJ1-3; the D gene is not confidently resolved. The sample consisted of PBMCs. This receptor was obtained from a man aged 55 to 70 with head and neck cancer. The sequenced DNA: TGTGCCACCAGCAGAGATCGGGCAGCCAAGTATTACTTT. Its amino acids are CATSRDRAAKYYF.